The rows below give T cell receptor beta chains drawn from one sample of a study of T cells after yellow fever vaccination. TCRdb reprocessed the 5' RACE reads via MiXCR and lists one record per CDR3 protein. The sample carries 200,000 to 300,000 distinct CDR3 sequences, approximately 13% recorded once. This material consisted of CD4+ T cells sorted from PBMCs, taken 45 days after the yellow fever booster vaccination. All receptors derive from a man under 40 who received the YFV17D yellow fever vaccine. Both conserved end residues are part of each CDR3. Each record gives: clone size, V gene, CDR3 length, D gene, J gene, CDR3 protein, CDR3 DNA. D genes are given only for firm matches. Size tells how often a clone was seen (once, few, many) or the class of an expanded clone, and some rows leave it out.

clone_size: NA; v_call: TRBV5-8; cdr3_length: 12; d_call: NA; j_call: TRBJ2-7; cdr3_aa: CATPANTYEQYF; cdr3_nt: TGTGCCACCCCAGCCAACACCTACGAGCAGTACTTC
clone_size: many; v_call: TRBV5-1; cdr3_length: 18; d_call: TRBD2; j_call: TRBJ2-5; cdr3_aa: CASSLQLFVSGKGETQYF; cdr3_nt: TGCGCCAGCAGCTTACAACTTTTCGTGAGCGGGAAGGGAGAGACCCAGTACTTC
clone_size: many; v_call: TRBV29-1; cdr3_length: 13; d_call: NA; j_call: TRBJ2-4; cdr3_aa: CSVGEGNKNIQYF; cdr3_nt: TGCAGCGTTGGTGAGGGTAACAAAAACATTCAGTACTTC
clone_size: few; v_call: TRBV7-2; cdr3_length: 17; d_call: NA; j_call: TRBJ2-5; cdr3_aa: CASSLQLGTLGGATQYF; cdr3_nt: TGTGCCAGCAGCCTGCAACTCGGGACCCTAGGGGGTGCGACCCAGTACTTC
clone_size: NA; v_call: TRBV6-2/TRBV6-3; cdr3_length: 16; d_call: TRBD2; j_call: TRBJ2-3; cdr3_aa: CASSYPGTRSTDTQYF; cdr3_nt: TGTGCCAGCAGTTACCCCGGGACTAGAAGCACAGATACGCAGTATTTT
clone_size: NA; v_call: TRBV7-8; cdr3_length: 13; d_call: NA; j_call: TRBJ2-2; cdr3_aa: CASSRGFTGELFF; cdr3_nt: TGTGCCAGCAGCAGAGGCTTCACCGGGGAGCTGTTTTTT
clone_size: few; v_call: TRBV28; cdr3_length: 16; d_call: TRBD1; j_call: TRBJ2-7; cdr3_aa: CASRSPGQGAVYEQYF; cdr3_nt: TGTGCCAGCAGGTCACCGGGACAGGGGGCTGTGTACGAGCAGTACTTC
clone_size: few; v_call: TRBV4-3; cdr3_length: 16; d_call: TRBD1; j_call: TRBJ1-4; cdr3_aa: CASSQAMDRGNEKLFF; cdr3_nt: TGCGCCAGCAGCCAAGCTATGGACAGGGGGAATGAAAAACTGTTTTTT
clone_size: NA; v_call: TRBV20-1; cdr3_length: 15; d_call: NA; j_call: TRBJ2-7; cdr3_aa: CSARDRSRSTDEQYF; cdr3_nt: TGCAGTGCTAGAGATAGGAGCCGGAGTACTGACGAGCAGTACTTC
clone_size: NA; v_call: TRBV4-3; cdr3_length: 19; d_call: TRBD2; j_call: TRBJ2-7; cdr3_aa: CASSPNLLAGEGMSYEQYF; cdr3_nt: TGCGCCAGCAGCCCAAATCTACTAGCGGGAGAGGGAATGTCCTACGAGCAGTACTTC
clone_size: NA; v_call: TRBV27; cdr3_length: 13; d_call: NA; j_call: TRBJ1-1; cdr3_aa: CASLGGLNTEAFF; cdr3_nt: TGTGCCAGCTTGGGGGGGCTGAACACTGAAGCTTTCTTT
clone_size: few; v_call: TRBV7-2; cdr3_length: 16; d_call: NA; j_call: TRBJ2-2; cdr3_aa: CASSLFGDGGTGELFF; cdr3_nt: TGTGCCAGCAGCTTATTTGGCGATGGGGGGACCGGGGAGCTGTTTTTT
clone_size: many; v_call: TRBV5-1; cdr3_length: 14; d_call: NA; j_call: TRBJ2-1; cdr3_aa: CASSLDPPYNEQFF; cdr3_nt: TGCGCCAGCAGCTTGGACCCACCCTACAATGAGCAGTTCTTC
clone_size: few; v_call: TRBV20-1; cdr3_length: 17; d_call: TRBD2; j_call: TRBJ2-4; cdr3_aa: CSATDPTSGRAKNIQYF; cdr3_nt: TGCAGTGCTACGGACCCGACTAGCGGGAGAGCCAAAAACATTCAGTACTTC
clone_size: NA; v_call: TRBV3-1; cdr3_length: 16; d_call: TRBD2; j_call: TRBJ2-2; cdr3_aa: CASSPGTSLFSGELFF; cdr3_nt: TGTGCCAGCAGCCCTGGGACTAGTCTGTTCTCCGGGGAGCTGTTTTTT
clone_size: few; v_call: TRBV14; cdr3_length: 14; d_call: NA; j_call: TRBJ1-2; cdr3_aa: CASSHAGGNYGYTF; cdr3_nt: TGTGCCAGCAGTCACGCCGGGGGCAACTATGGCTACACCTTC
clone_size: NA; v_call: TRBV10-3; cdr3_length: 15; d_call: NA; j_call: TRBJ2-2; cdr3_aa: CAISESRAYTGELFF; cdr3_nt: TGTGCCATCAGTGAGTCCAGGGCTTACACCGGGGAGCTGTTTTTT
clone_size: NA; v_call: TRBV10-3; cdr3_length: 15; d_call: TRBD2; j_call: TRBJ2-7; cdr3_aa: CATGLAEVPSYEQYF; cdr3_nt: TGTGCCACCGGACTAGCGGAGGTCCCCTCTTACGAGCAGTACTTC
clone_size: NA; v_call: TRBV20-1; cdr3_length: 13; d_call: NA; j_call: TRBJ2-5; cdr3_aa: CSAPNSPGQTQYF; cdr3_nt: TGCAGTGCCCCAAACTCGCCGGGACAGACCCAGTACTTC
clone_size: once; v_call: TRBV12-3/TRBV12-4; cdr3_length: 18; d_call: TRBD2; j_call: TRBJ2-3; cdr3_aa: CASSSRYNSGGGTDTQYF; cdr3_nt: TGTGCCAGCAGTTCAAGATATAATAGCGGGGGGGGCACAGATACGCAGTATTTT
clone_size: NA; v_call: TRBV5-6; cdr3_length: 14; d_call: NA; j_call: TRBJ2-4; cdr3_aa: CASTIQGAKNIQYF; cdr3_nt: TGTGCCAGCACCATACAGGGAGCCAAAAACATTCAGTACTTC
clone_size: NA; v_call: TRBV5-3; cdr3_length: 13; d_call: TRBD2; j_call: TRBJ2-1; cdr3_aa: CARVAGGGNEQFF; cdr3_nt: TGTGCCAGAGTAGCGGGTGGAGGGAATGAGCAGTTCTTC
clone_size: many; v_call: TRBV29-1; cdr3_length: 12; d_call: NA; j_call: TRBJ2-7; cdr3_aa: CSVTRGTGEQYF; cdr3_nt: TGCAGCGTTACTAGGGGAACGGGTGAGCAGTACTTC
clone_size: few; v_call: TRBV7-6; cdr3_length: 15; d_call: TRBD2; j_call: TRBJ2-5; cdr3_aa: CASSVQLAGVESQYF; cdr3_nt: TGTGCCAGCAGCGTCCAACTAGCGGGGGTTGAGAGCCAGTACTTC
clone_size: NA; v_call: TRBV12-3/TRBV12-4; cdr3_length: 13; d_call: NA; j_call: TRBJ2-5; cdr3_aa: CASSPRKQETQYF; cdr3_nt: TGTGCCAGCAGTCCTCGAAAACAAGAGACCCAGTACTTC
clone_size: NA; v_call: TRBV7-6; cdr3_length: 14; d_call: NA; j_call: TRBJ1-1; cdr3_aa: CASSLTPGEAEAFF; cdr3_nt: TGTGCCAGCAGCTTAACTCCGGGCGAGGCTGAAGCTTTCTTT
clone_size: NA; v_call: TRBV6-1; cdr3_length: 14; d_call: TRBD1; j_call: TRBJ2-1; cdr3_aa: CASSRTGSYNEQFF; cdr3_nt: TGTGCCAGCAGCAGGACAGGGTCCTACAATGAGCAGTTCTTC
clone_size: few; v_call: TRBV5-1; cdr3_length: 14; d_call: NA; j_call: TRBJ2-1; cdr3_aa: CASSLGMLYNEQFF; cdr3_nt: TGCGCCAGCAGCTTGGGAATGCTCTACAATGAGCAGTTCTTC
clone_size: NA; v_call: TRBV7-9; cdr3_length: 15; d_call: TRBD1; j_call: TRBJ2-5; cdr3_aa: CASSQGTDGQETQYF; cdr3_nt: TGTGCCAGCAGCCAAGGGACAGATGGGCAAGAGACCCAGTACTTC
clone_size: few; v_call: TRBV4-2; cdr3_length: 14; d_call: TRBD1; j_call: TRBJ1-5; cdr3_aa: CASSQAGGDQPQHF; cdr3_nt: TGTGCCAGCAGCCAGGCAGGGGGCGATCAGCCCCAGCATTTT
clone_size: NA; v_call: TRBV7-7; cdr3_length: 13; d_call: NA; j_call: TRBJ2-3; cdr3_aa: CASSLPEGGTQYF; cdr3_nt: TGTGCTAGCAGCTTACCGGAAGGTGGTACGCAGTATTTT
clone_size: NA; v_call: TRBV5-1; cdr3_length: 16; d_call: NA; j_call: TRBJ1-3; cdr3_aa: CASSHQSEVPGNTIYF; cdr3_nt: TGCGCCAGCAGCCACCAATCTGAGGTCCCTGGAAACACCATATATTTT
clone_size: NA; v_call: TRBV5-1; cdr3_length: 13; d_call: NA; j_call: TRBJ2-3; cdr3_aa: CASSLWETDTQYF; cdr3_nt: TGCGCCAGCAGCTTGTGGGAGACAGATACGCAGTATTTT
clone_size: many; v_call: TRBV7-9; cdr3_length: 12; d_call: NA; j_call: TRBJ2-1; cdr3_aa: CASSLPKEEQFF; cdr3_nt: TGTGCCAGCAGCTTACCCAAGGAAGAGCAGTTCTTC
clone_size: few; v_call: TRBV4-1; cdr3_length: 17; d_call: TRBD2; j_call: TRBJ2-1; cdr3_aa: CASSPLPRSSGYNEQFF; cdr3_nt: TGCGCCAGCAGCCCACTCCCCAGGTCTAGCGGCTACAATGAGCAGTTCTTC
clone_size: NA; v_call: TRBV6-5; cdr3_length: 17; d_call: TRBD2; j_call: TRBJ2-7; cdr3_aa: CASSYLLGPRSGNEQYF; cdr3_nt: TGTGCCAGCAGTTATTTGCTGGGGCCCCGCAGCGGGAACGAGCAGTACTTC
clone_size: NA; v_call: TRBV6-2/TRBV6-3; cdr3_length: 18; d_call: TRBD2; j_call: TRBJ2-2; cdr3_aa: CASSGLAGLLRNTGELFF; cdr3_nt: TGTGCCAGCAGTGGACTAGCGGGACTATTACGGAACACCGGGGAGCTGTTTTTT
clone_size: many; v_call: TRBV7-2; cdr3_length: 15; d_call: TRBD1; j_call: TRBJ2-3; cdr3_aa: CASSIRQGASDTQYF; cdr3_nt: TGTGCCAGCAGCATAAGACAGGGGGCGTCAGATACGCAGTATTTT